This TCR beta chain was retrieved from a study of Ad26.COV2.S vaccination and SARS-CoV-2 variants. On the study more broadly: Donor allocation was to the COV1001 Ad26.COV2.S trial arm.

Whole-study findings and limits: Whether participants received vaccine or placebo, their non-spike TCR breadth was similar. Spike-specific TCR breadth was greater in vaccine than placebo recipients.

Measured with immunoSEQ multiplex PCR; TCRdb has only the in-frame clones, and not every one. Of some 390,000 clones in the sample, 70% to 90% were seen once. The treatment was: about 20 received Ad26.COV2.S at low or high dose, single or two shots; about 5 received placebo; per-sample allocation not given. The investigators took samples on day 63 after the first vaccine or placebo injection. Expression of Wuhan-strain SARS-CoV-2 spike came from the Ad26 vector that formed the vaccine. About this clone itself: What it binds is unknown.

From germline, CDR1 is SGHNT and CDR2 YYREEE (reference sequence). The CDR3 sequence is 19 residues long. After removal of 5 bases from V and 0 bases from J, the junction contained 7 bases not matched to a gene. This specimen was peripheral blood, taken in a trial of Ad26.COV2.S vaccine versus placebo. The chain is built from TRBV5-4 and TRBJ2-6, with 14 bases lining up with TRBD2. The clonotype was recovered from a person aged 18-60 years who received the Ad26.COV2.S COVID-19 vaccine or a placebo. Written as DNA, the CDR3 is TGTGCCAGCAGTCCCGGACTAGCGGGGGGAGTCTCTGGGGCCAACGTCCTGACTTTC. It translates to CASSPGLAGGVSGANVLTF.